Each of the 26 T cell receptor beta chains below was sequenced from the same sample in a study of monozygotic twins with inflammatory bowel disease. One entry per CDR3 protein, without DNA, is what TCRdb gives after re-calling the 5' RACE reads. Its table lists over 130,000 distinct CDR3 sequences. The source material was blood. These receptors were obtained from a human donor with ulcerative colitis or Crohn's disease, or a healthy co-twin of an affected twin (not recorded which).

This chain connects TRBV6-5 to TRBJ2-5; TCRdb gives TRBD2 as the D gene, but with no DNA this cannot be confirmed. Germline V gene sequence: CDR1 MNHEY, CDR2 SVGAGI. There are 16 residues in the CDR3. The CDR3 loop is CASSYSLAGVRETQYF.

CDR3: CASSLAETQYF. The chain employs TRBV5-1 and TRBJ2-5. This CDR3 region has 11 residues. The germline V gene has CDR1 SGHRS and CDR2 YFSETQ.

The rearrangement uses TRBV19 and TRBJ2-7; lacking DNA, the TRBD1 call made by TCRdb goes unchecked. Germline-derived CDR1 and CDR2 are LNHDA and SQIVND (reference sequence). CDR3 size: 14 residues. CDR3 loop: CASSIVGTAYEQYF. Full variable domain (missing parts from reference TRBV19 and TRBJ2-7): DGGITQSPKYLFRKEGQNVTLSCEQNLNHDAMYWYRQDPGQGLRLIYYSQIVNDFQKGDIAEGYSVSREKKESFPLTVTSAQKNPTAFYLCASSIVGTAYEQYFGPGTRLTVT.

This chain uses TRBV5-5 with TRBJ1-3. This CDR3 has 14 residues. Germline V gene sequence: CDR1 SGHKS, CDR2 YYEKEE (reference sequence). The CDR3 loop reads CSSSLDRGRYTIYF.

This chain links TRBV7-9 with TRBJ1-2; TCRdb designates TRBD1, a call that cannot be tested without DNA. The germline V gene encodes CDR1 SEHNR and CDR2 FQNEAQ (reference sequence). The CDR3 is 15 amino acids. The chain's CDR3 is CASSSQGRWNYGYTF.

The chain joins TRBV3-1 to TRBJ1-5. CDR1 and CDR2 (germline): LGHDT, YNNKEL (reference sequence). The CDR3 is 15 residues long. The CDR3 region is CASSQSLGRLQPQHF.

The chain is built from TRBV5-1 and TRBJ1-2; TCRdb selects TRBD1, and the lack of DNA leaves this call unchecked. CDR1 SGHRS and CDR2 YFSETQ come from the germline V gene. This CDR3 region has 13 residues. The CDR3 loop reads CASSLGGAYGYTF.

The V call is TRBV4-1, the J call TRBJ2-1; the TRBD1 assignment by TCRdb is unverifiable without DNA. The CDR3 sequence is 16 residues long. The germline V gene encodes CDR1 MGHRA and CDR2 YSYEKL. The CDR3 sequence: CASSQDQGVVRNEQFF.

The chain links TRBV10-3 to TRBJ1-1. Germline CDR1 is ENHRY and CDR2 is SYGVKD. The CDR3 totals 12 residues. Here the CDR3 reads CAISVKNTEAFF.

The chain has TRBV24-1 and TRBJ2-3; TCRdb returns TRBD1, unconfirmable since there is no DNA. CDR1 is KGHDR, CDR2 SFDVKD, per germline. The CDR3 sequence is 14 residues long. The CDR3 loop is CATSDSLTGDTQYF.

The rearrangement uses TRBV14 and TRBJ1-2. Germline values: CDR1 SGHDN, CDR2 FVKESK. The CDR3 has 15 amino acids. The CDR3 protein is CASSQETEANYGYTF.

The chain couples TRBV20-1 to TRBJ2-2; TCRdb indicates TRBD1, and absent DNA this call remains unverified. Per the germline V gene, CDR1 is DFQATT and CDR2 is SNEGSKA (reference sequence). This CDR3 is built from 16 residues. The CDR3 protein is CSARSQGALDTGELFF.

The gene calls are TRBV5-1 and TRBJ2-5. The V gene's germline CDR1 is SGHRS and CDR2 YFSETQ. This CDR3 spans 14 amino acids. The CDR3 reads CASSFQVSQETQYF.

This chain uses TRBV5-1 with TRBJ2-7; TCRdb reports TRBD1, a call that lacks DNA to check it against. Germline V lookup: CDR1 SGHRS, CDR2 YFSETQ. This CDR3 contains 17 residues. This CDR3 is CASSWVSGGTQSYEQYF. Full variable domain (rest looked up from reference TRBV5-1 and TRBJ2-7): KAGVTQTPRYLIKTRGQQVTLSCSPISGHRSVSWYQQTPGQGLQFLFEYFSETQRNKGNFPGRFSGRQFSNSRSEMNVSTLELGDSALYLCASSWVSGGTQSYEQYFGPGTRLTVT.

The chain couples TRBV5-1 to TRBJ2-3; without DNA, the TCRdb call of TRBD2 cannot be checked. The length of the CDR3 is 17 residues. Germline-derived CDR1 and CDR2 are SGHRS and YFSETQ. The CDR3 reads CASSLLGLSGGTDTQYF. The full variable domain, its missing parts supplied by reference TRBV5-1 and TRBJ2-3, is KAGVTQTPRYLIKTRGQQVTLSCSPISGHRSVSWYQQTPGQGLQFLFEYFSETQRNKGNFPGRFSGRQFSNSRSEMNVSTLELGDSALYLCASSLLGLSGGTDTQYFGPGTRLTVL.

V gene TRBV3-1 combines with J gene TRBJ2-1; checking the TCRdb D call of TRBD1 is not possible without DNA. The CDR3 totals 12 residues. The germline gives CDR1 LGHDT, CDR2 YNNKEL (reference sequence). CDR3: CASSWGTQGKFF.

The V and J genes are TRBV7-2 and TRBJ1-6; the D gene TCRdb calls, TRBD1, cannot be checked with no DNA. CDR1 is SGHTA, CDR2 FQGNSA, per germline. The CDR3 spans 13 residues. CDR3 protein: CASRGRGHSPLHF.

The CDR3 region is CASTSGGTGGNEQFF. V is TRBV19 and J is TRBJ2-1; TCRdb calls TRBD1, which cannot be checked without DNA. Germline V gene data show CDR1 as LNHDA and CDR2 as SQIVND (reference sequence). The CDR3 spans 15 residues.

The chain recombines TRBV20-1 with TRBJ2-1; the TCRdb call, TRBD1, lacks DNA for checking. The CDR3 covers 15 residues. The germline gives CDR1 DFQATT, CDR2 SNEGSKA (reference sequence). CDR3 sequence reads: CSARDGTGHYNEQFF.

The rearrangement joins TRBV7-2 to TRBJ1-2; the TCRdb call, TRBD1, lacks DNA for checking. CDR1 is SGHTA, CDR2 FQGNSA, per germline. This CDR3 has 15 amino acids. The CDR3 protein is CASSLDRGRVYGYTF.

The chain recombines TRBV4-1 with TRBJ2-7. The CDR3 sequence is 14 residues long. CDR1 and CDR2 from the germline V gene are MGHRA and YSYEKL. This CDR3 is CASSQDKQKDEQYF.

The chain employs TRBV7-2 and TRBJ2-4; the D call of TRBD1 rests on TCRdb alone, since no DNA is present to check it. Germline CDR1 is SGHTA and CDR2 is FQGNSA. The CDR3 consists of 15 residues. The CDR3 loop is CASSPYLGAQNIQYF.

The CDR3 protein is CASSQAIPGTGKYEQYF. The gene calls are TRBV4-2 and TRBJ2-7; TCRdb returns TRBD1, unconfirmable since there is no DNA. This CDR3 spans 17 amino acids. Germline V CDR1 and CDR2: LGHNA, YNFKEQ.

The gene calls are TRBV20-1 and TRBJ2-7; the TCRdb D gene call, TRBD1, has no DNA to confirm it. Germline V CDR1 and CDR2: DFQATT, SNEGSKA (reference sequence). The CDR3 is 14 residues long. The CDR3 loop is CSARGTEFSYEQYF.

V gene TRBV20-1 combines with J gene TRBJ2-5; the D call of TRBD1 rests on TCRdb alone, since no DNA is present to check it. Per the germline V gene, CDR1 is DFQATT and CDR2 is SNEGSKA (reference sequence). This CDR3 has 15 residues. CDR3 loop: CSASWFGRQEETQYF.

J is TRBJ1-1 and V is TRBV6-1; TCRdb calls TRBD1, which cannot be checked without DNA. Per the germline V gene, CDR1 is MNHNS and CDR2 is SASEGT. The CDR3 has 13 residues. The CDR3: CASSVVGGTEAFF.